A selection of T cell receptor beta chains follows, all from one sample in a study of T-cell memory formation after mild COVID-19. Using its own MiXCR run on the 5' RACE reads, TCRdb lists one record per CDR3 protein. The sample consists of about 340,000 distinct CDR3 sequences, less than 25% of them appearing once. Sequences were obtained from PBMCs or a T cell subset sorted from them (not recorded which). The receptors were sampled from a man in his late teens or twenties who had mild COVID-19 (a few samples of this study predate the infection). Cell type and time point are not known. The CDR3 runs from the conserved cysteine through the conserved F or W. A D gene is named only where the DNA matches it firmly. A clone size is listed for some rows: how often the clone was seen (once, few, many), or a class if it is expanded.

length | J | V | D | size | CDR3 | DNA
13 | TRBJ1-2 | TRBV9 | TRBD1 | NA | CASSPGTGSGYTF | TGTGCCAGCAGCCCAGGGACAGGGTCTGGCTACACCTTC
13 | TRBJ2-7 | TRBV7-9 | NA | few | CASSLFSTHEQYF | TGTGCCAGCAGCTTATTCAGCACCCACGAGCAGTACTTC
15 | TRBJ1-3 | TRBV7-9 | NA | NA | CASGSPQGWGNTIYF | TGTGCCAGCGGATCTCCCCAAGGTTGGGGAAACACCATATATTTT
15 | TRBJ2-3 | TRBV2 | NA | NA | CASSPGQFSTDTQYF | TGTGCCAGCAGTCCCGGACAGTTTAGCACAGATACGCAGTATTTT
15 | TRBJ2-3 | TRBV7-9 | TRBD2 | NA | CASSLGAGPTDTQYF | TGTGCCAGCAGCTTAGGAGCGGGACCCACAGATACGCAGTATTTT
15 | TRBJ1-4 | TRBV27 | NA | NA | CASSRFPLPTEKLFF | TGTGCCAGCAGTCGCTTCCCTCTCCCGACTGAAAAACTGTTTTTT
14 | TRBJ2-1 | TRBV12-3/TRBV12-4 | NA | once | CASSPRVPYNEQFF | TGTGCCAGCAGCCCGAGGGTACCCTACAATGAGCAGTTCTTC
13 | TRBJ1-2 | TRBV29-1 | NA | few | CSVETGSRIGYTF | TGCAGCGTCGAGACCGGGTCCCGTATTGGCTACACCTTC
14 | TRBJ1-2 | TRBV6-5 | TRBD1 | NA | CASSSQGEDYGYTF | TGTGCCAGCAGTTCACAGGGGGAGGACTATGGCTACACCTTC
12 | TRBJ2-2 | TRBV6-1 | NA | NA | CASTSSTGELFF | TGTGCCAGCACCAGTTCCACCGGGGAGCTGTTTTTT
15 | TRBJ2-5 | TRBV5-1 | NA | NA | CASSLTLLAGETQYF | TGCGCCAGCAGCCTCACATTACTAGCTGGGGAGACCCAGTACTTC
14 | TRBJ2-1 | TRBV9 | TRBD2 | few | CASSVDSWGGEQFF | TGTGCCAGCAGCGTAGATTCTTGGGGGGGTGAGCAGTTCTTC